The 17 T cell receptor beta chains in this list originate from one sample, sequenced in a study of CD8 T cells in Susac syndrome. Reverse transcription of roughly 0.5 to 1 ug RNA was carried out with random hexamers. TCRdb analysed the immunoSEQ multiplex PCR reads with MiXCR anew, one entry per CDR3 protein. The sample contains hundreds of thousands of distinct CDR3 sequences, approximately 85% of which appear only once. The sample comprised CD8+ T cells from PBMCs. These receptors came from a human donor with multiple sclerosis.

This chain joins TRBV5-4 and TRBJ1-5, with D unclear. This CDR3 contains 14 residues. Deletions cut 4 bases from V and 6 bases from J, with 14 bases between. Per germline, CDR1 SGHNT and CDR2 YYREEE (reference sequence). The CDR3 protein is CASSHTSLGQPQHF. As DNA, the CDR3 is TGTGCCAGCAGCCACACCAGTTTAGGTCAGCCCCAGCATTTT.

J is TRBJ2-1 and V is TRBV20-1; maybe TRBD1 (5 bases). Trimming left V 3 bases short and J 3 bases short, with 9 bases between. The CDR3 sequence is 13 residues long. The V gene's germline CDR1 is DFQATT and CDR2 SNEGSKA (reference sequence). CDR3 in amino acids: CSASDRSYNEQFF. In nucleotides, the CDR3 is TGCAGTGCTAGTGACAGAAGCTACAATGAGCAGTTCTTC.

This clonotype has only a few counts. The V gene is TRBV19, the J gene TRBJ2-7, with 7 positions matching TRBD1. The CDR3 consists of 18 residues. CDR1 and CDR2 (germline): LNHDA, SQIVND (reference sequence). J gave up 2 bases and V 2 bases, and 15 bases lay outside the gene matches. CDR3 sequence: CASSIRDSYRPPAYEQYF. The CDR3 bases are TGTGCCAGTAGTATACGGGACAGCTATCGACCGCCCGCCTACGAGCAGTACTTC.

V is TRBV19 and J is TRBJ2-1; possible D gene TRBD2, 6 bases. Germline-derived CDR1 and CDR2 are LNHDA and SQIVND (reference sequence). There are 15 residues in the CDR3. V shed 5 bases and J shed 1 base, with 12 bases lying between them. The DNA for the CDR3 is TGTGCCAGTAGTCCCCGGAGGGAGTCCTACAATGAGCAGTTCTTC. Its translation: CASSPRRESYNEQFF.

This chain uses TRBV7-9 with TRBJ1-4; 7 nucleotides match TRBD1. The CDR3 totals 12 residues. The J segment lost 8 bases and the V segment lost 6 bases, leaving 3 bases of the junction unmatched. From germline, CDR1 is SEHNR and CDR2 FQNEAQ (reference sequence). CDR3 in amino acids: CASRGQTEKLFF. The CDR3 DNA sequence: TGTGCCAGCAGGGGACAGACAGAAAAACTGTTTTTT.

The chain couples TRBV19 to TRBJ2-5; D assignment may be TRBD1 or TRBD2 (5 bases each). The CDR3 contains 16 residues. Germline values: CDR1 LNHDA, CDR2 SQIVND (reference sequence). V lost 5 bases to trimming and J lost 5 bases, with 21 bases between them. The CDR3 bases are TGTGCCAGTAGTCCGCAGGGAGCTGGATTACGGGAGACCCAGTACTTC. Translated, it gives CASSPQGAGLRETQYF.

The chain combines TRBV25-1 with TRBJ2-2; no definite D call. The CDR3 loop spans 11 amino acids. Per the germline V gene, CDR1 is MGHDK and CDR2 is SYGVNS. Between the trimmed V and J ends, which lost 7 bases and 6 bases, there was a span of 6 bases. The CDR3 region is CASTVAGELFF. The CDR3 DNA is TGTGCCAGCACTGTTGCCGGGGAGCTGTTTTTT.

Turning to this clonotype: At one end the junction does not follow the germline gene, possibly because of a read error. The chain employs TRBV7-2 and TRBJ2-2; D might be TRBD1 or TRBD2, each matching 7 bases. The CDR3 contains 17 residues. Germline values: CDR1 SGHTA, CDR2 FQGNSA. CDR3 sequence reads: CASSLDRGDRNTGELLF. As DNA, the CDR3 is TGTGCCAGCAGCTTAGATCGGGGGGACAGAAACACCGGGGAGCTGCTTTTT.

This chain uses TRBV28 with TRBJ2-6, with 7 bases matching TRBD2. V shed 7 bases and J 1 base; nucleotides not matched to a gene: 1. This CDR3 has 14 amino acids. The germline V gene has CDR1 MDHEN and CDR2 SYDVKM. CDR3 loop: CASNGGSGANVLTF. In DNA, the CDR3 is TGTGCCAGCAACGGGGGGTCTGGGGCCAACGTCCTGACTTTC.

The chain combines TRBV28 with TRBJ2-1, with 14 bases identical to TRBD2. The trim removed 5 bases at V and 9 bases at J, leaving 15 bases unmatched. The CDR3 is made up of 18 amino acids. CDR1 is MDHEN, CDR2 SYDVKM, per germline. CDR3 nucleotide sequence: TGTGCCAGCAGTGCATCCCTTCCGGGACTAGCGGGAGTGAGTGAGCAGTTCTTC. Its protein product is CASSASLPGLAGVSEQFF. The whole variable domain, filled in from reference TRBV28 and TRBJ2-1, reads DVKVTQSSRYLVKRTGEKVFLECVQDMDHENMFWYRQDPGLGLRLIYFSYDVKMKEKGDIPEGYSVSREKKERFSLILESASTNQTSMYLCASSASLPGLAGVSEQFFGPGTRLTVL.

The chain is built from TRBV6-5 and TRBJ2-2; the match to TRBD2 covers 10 bases. Looked up from germline, CDR1 is MNHEY and CDR2 is SVGAGI. V gave up 2 bases and J gave up 5 bases; unmatched junction bases: 5. The CDR3 is made up of 16 amino acids. CDR3 in DNA: TGTGCCAGCAGTTACGGCCTAGCGGGAGATACCGGGGAGCTGTTTTTT. Its protein is CASSYGLAGDTGELFF.

This chain uses TRBV25-1 with TRBJ2-1, with 8 bases that match TRBD2. Germline CDR1 is MGHDK and CDR2 is SYGVNS. V trimming: 6 bases; J trimming: 8 bases; junction bases outside the gene matches: 18. The length of the CDR3 is 17 residues. The CDR3 protein is CASSLRGVGRAFDEQFF. The DNA of the CDR3 is TGTGCCAGCAGCCTCCGGGGGGTCGGGAGGGCCTTTGATGAGCAGTTCTTC.

This chain connects TRBV29-1 to TRBJ2-2, with D possibly being TRBD1 (6 bases). The CDR3 is made up of 14 amino acids. Germline loops: CDR1 SQVTM, CDR2 ANQGSEA. Trimming stripped 4 bases from V and 7 bases from J, with 16 bases between. CDR3 amino acids: CSVGGPLENGELFF. The CDR3, as DNA: TGCAGCGTTGGGGGGCCATTAGAGAACGGGGAGCTGTTTTTT.

The chain combines TRBV2 with TRBJ2-7; possible D gene TRBD1, 6 bases. Germline lookup yields CDR1 SNHLY and CDR2 FYNNEI. This CDR3 spans 15 amino acids. Trimming took 3 bases from V and 1 from J, leaving 13 bases between them. CDR3 loop: CASSEDSATSYEQYF. In DNA, the CDR3 is TGTGCCAGCAGTGAGGACAGCGCTACTTCCTACGAGCAGTACTTC. Full variable domain (rest looked up from reference TRBV2 and TRBJ2-7): EPEVTQTPSHQVTQMGQEVILRCVPISNHLYFYWYRQILGQKVEFLVSFYNNEISEKSEIFDDQFSVERPDGSNFTLKIRSTKLEDSAMYFCASSEDSATSYEQYFGPGTRLTVT.

The chain links TRBV27 to TRBJ2-1; possibly TRBD2 for D (6 bases). In germline, CDR1 is MNHEY, CDR2 SMNVEV (reference sequence). The V gene lost 5 bases and the J gene lost 5 bases, with 16 bases spanning the gap. The CDR3 extends over 15 amino acids. The CDR3 DNA sequence: TGTGCCAGCAGTCGAAGAGCTAGCGTAAACAATGAGCAGTTCTTC. This gives the protein CASSRRASVNNEQFF.

The genes are TRBV6-1 and TRBJ2-1; 8 bases match TRBD2. The V gene's germline CDR1 is MNHNS and CDR2 SASEGT. Trimming removed 6 bases from V and 4 bases from J; junction bases left unmatched: 17. CDR3 length: 18 amino acids. The CDR3 sequence: CASSPLFSREGRYNEQFF. DNA for the CDR3: TGTGCCAGCAGCCCTCTCTTTAGCCGGGAGGGCCGGTACAATGAGCAGTTCTTC.

The chain has TRBV7-8 and TRBJ2-3, with D perhaps TRBD1 or TRBD2 (5 bases each). The CDR3 has 16 residues. CDR1 and CDR2 from the germline V gene are SGHVS and FQNEAQ. V was clipped by 5 bases and J by 2 bases, with 17 bases between them. CDR3 residues: CASSLLPGPNTDTQYF. DNA of the CDR3: TGTGCCAGCAGCCTGCTACCGGGACCAAACACAGATACGCAGTATTTT.